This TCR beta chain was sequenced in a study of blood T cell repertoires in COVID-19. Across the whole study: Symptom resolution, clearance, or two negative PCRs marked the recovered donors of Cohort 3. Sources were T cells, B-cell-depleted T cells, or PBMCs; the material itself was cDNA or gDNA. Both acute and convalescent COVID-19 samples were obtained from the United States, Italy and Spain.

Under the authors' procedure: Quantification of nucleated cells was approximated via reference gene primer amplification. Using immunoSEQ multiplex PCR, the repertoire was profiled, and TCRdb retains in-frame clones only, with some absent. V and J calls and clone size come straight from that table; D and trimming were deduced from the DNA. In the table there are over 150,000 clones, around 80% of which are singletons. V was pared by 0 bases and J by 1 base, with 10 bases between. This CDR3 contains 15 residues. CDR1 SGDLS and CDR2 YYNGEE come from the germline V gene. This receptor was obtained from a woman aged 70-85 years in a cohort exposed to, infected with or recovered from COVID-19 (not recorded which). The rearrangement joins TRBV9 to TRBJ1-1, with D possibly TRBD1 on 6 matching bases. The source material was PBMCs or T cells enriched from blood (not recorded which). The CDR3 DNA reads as TGTGCCAGCAGCGTAGGACAGGATCAGAACACTGAAGCTTTCTTT. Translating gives CASSVGQDQNTEAFF.